Listed here is a single T cell receptor beta chain. The target antigen is unknown. Germline V gene data show CDR1 as MNHNS and CDR2 as SASEGT. The CDR3 runs to 15 residues. Between the trimmed V and J ends, which lost 4 bases and 5 bases, there was a span of 15 bases. The entry originates in a study of T-cell memory formation after mild COVID-19. Study-wide results and caveats: The authors did not confirm SARS-CoV-2 specificity of second-wave clones peaking day 37. Among CD4+ contracting clones, most were CM and EM, and CD8+ ones EMRA.

From 5'RACE with constant-segment primers came TCR alpha and TCR beta cDNA libraries that carried sample barcodes and UMIs. Each CDR3 protein is one row after TCRdb ran MiXCR on the 5' RACE reads. The table shows roughly 250,000 distinct CDR3 sequences, with around 15% occurring only once. The chain combines TRBV6-1 with TRBJ1-5; D possibly corresponds to TRBD1 (5 bases). The sample comprised PBMCs or a T cell subset sorted from them (not recorded which). The sequence came from a man younger than 30 who had mild COVID-19 (a few samples of this study predate the infection). Cell type and time point are not known. CDR3 DNA: TGTGCCAGCAGTGCGCCAGGGAACAACGATCAGCCCCAGCATTTT. It translates to CASSAPGNNDQPQHF.